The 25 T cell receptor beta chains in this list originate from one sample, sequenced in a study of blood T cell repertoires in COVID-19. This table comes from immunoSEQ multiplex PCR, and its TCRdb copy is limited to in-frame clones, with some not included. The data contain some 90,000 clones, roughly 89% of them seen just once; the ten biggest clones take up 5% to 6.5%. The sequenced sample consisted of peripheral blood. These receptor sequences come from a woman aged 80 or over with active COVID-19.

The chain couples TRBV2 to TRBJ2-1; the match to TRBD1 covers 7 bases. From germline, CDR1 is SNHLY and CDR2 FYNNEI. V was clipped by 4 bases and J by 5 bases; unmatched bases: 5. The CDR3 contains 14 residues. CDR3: CASSGGGAHNEQFF. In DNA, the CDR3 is TGTGCCAGCAGTGGAGGGGGCGCGCACAATGAGCAGTTCTTC.

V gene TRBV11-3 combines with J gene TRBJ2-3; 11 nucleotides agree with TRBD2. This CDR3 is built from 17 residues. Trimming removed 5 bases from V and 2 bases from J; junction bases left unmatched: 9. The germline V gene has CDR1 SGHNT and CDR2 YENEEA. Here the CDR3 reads CASSRPGTSGNTDTQYF. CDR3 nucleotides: TGTGCCAGCAGCCGCCCAGGGACTAGCGGAAACACAGATACGCAGTATTTT. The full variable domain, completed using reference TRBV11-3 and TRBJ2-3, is EAGVVQSPRYKIIEKKQPVAFWCNPISGHNTLYWYLQNLGQGPELLIRYENEEAVDDSQLPKDRFSAERLKGVDSTLKIQPAELGDSAVYLCASSRPGTSGNTDTQYFGPGTRLTVL.

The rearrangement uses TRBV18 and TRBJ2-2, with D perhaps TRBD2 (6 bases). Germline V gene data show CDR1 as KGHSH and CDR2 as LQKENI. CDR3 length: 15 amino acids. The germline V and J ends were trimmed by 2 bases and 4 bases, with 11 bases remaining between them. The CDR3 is CASSPAGSFTGELFF. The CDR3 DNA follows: TGTGCCAGCTCACCAGCCGGGAGCTTCACCGGGGAGCTGTTTTTT.

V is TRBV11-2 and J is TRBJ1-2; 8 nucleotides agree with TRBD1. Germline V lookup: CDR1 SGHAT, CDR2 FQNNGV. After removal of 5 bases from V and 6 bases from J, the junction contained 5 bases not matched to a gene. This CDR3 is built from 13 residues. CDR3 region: CASSSSTGDGYTF. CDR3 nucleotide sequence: TGTGCCAGCAGCAGCTCGACAGGGGATGGCTACACCTTC.

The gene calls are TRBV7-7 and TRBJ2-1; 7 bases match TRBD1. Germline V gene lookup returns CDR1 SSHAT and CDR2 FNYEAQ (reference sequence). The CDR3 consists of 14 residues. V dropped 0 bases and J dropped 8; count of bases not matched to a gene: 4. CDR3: CASSLAGQGDEQFF. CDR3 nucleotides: TGTGCCAGCAGCTTAGCGGGGCAGGGGGATGAGCAGTTCTTC.

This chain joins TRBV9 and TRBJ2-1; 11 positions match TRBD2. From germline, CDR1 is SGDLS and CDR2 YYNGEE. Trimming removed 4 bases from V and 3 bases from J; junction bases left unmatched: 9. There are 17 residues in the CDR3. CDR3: CASSSQTSGIGYNEQFF. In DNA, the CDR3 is TGTGCCAGCAGCTCCCAGACTAGCGGGATTGGCTACAATGAGCAGTTCTTC. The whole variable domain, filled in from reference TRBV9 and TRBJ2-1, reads DSGVTQTPKHLITATGQRVTLRCSPRSGDLSVYWYQQSLDQGLQFLIQYYNGEERAKGNILERFSAQQFPDLHSELNLSSLELGDSALYFCASSSQTSGIGYNEQFFGPGTRLTVL.

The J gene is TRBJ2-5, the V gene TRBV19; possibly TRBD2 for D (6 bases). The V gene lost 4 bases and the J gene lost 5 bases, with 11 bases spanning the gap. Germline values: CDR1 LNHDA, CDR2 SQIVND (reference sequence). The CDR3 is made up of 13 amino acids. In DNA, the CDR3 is TGTGCCAGTAGTACGACTAGATATGAGACCCAGTACTTC. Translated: CASSTTRYETQYF.

Here the CDR3 reads CASSFRDRASEGYTF. CDR3 bases: TGTGCCAGCAGCTTCCGGGACAGGGCCTCTGAAGGCTACACCTTC. This chain uses TRBV5-8 with TRBJ1-2, with 9 bases lining up with TRBD1. Unmatched junction bases numbered 10, after V lost 2 bases and J lost 8 bases. CDR1 and CDR2 from the germline V gene are SGHTS and YDEGEE. The CDR3 is 15 residues long. The complete variable domain, with remaining parts taken from reference TRBV5-8 and TRBJ1-2, reads EAGVTQSPTHLIKTRGQQATLRCSPISGHTSVYWYQQALGLGLQFLLWYDEGEERNRGNFPPRFSGRQFPNYSSELNVNALELEDSALYLCASSFRDRASEGYTFGSGTRLTVV.

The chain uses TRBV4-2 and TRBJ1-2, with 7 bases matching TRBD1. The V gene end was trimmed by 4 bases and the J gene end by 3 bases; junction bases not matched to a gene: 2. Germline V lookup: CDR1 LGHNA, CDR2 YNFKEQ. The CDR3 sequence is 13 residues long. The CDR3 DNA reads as TGTGCCAGCAGCCTTACAGGGGACTATGGCTACACCTTC. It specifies CASSLTGDYGYTF.

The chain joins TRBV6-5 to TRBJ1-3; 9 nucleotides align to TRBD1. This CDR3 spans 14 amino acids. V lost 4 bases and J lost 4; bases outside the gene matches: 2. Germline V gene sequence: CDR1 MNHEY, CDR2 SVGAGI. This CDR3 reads CASSSQGAGNTIYF. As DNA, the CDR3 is TGTGCCAGCAGTTCACAGGGGGCCGGAAACACCATATATTTT.

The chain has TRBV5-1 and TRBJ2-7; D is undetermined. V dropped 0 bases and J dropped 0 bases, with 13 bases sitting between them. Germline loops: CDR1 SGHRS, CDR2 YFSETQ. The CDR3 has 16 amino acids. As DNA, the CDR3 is TGCGCCAGCAGCTTGGAACCGATCACAAGCTCCTACGAGCAGTACTTC. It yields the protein CASSLEPITSSYEQYF.

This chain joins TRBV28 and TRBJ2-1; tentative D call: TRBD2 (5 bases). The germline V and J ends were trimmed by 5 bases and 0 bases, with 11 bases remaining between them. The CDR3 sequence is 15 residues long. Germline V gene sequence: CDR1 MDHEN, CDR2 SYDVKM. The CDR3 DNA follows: TGTGCCAGCAGTCCTCTAGCTAGCTCCTACAATGAGCAGTTCTTC. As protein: CASSPLASSYNEQFF.

CDR3 loop: CASSTTIRNEQFF. The CDR3 coding sequence is TGTGCCAGCAGTACGACTATTCGCAATGAGCAGTTCTTC. The V gene is TRBV12-3 or TRBV12-4, the J gene TRBJ2-1, with a weak D call TRBD2 (5 bases). Trimming left V 5 bases short and J 6 bases short, with 11 bases between. The CDR3 has 13 amino acids.

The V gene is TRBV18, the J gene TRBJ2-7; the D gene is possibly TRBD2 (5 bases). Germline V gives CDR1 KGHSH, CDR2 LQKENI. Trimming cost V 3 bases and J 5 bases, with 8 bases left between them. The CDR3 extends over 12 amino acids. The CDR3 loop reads CASSPIGNEQYF. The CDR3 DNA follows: TGTGCCAGCTCACCTATCGGGAACGAGCAGTACTTC. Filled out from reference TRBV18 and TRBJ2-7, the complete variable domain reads NAGVMQNPRHLVRRRGQEARLRCSPMKGHSHVYWYRQLPEEGLKFMVYLQKENIIDESGMPKERFSAEFPKEGPSILRIQQVVRGDSAAYFCASSPIGNEQYFGPGTRLTVT.

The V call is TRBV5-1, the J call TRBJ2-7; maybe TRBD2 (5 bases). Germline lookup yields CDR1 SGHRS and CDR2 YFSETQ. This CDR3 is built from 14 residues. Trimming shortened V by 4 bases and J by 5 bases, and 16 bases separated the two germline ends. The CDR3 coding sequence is TGCGCCAGCAGCCCATCGTGGCCGCGGGACGAGCAGTACTTC. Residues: CASSPSWPRDEQYF. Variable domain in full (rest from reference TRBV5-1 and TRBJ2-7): KAGVTQTPRYLIKTRGQQVTLSCSPISGHRSVSWYQQTPGQGLQFLFEYFSETQRNKGNFPGRFSGRQFSNSRSEMNVSTLELGDSALYLCASSPSWPRDEQYFGPGTRLTVT.

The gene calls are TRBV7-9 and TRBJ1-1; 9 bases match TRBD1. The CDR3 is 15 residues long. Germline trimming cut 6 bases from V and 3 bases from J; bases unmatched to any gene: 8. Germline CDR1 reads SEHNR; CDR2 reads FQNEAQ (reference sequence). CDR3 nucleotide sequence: TGTGCCAGCAGTTCGGGACAGGGACGCGACACTGAAGCTTTCTTT. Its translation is CASSSGQGRDTEAFF. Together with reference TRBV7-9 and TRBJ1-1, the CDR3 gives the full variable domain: DTGVSQNPRHKITKRGQNVTFRCDPISEHNRLYWYRQTLGQGPEFLTYFQNEAQLEKSRLLSDRFSAERPKGSFSTLEIQRTEQGDSAMYLCASSSGQGRDTEAFFGQGTRLTVV.

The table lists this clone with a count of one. The CDR3 here is CASSETGQATYEQYF. CDR3 sequence (DNA): TGTGCCAGCAGTGAAACGGGACAGGCAACTTACGAGCAGTACTTC. The chain links TRBV6-1 to TRBJ2-7, with 8 bases aligning to TRBD1. Germline V gene lookup returns CDR1 MNHNS and CDR2 SASEGT. Trimming at V came to 2 bases and at J to 4 bases, leaving 7 bases not matched to a gene. CDR3 length: 15 amino acids.

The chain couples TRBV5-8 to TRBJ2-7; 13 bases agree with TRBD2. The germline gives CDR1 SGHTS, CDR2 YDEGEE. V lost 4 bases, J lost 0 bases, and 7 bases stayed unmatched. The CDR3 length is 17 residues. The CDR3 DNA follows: TGTGCCAGCAGCCCACTTTGGACTAGCGGGAGCTCCTACGAGCAGTACTTC. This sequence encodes CASSPLWTSGSSYEQYF.

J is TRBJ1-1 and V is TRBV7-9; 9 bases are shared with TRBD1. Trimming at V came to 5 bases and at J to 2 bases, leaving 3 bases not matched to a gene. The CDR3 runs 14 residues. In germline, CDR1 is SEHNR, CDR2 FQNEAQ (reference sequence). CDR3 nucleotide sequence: TGTGCCAGCAGCCTACAGGGGGCCAACACTGAAGCTTTCTTT. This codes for CASSLQGANTEAFF.

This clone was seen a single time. Here the CDR3 reads CASRIYSGSSYNEQFF. The DNA of the CDR3 is TGTGCCAGCAGGATTTATAGCGGGAGCTCCTACAATGAGCAGTTCTTC. The chain carries TRBV6-6 and TRBJ2-1; 9 nucleotides align to TRBD2. The CDR3 runs to 16 residues. J was trimmed by 0 bases and V by 6 bases; bases with no gene match: 6. Per the germline V gene, CDR1 is MNHNY and CDR2 is SVGAGI (reference sequence).

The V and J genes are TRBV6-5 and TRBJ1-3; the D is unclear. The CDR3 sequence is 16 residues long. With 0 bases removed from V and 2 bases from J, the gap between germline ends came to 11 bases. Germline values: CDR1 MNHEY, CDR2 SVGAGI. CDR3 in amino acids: CASSYSRVTAGNTIYF. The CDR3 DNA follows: TGTGCCAGCAGTTACTCCCGGGTTACTGCTGGAAACACCATATATTTT.

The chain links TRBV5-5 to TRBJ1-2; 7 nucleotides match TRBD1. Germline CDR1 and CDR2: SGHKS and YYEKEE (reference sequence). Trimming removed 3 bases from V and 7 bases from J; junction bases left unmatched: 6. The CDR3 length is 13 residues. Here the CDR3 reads CASSSDRAIGYTF. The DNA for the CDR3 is TGTGCCAGCAGCTCCGACAGGGCAATTGGCTACACCTTC.

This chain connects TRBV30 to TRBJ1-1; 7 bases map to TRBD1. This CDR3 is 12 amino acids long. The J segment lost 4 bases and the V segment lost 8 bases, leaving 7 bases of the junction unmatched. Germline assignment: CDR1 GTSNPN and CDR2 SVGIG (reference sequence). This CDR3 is CAGEGASTEAFF. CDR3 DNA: TGTGCCGGGGAGGGGGCGAGCACTGAAGCTTTCTTT.

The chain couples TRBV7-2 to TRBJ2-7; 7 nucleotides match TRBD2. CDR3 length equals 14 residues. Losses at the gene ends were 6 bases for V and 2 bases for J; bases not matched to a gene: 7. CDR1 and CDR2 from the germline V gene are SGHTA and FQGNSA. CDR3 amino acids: CASSSWGGPYEQYF. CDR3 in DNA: TGTGCCAGCAGTTCCTGGGGAGGGCCCTACGAGCAGTACTTC. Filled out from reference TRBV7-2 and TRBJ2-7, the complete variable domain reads GAGVSQSPSNKVTEKGKDVELRCDPISGHTALYWYRQSLGQGLEFLIYFQGNSAPDKSGLPSDRFSAERTGGSVSTLTIQRTQQEDSAVYLCASSSWGGPYEQYFGPGTRLTVT.

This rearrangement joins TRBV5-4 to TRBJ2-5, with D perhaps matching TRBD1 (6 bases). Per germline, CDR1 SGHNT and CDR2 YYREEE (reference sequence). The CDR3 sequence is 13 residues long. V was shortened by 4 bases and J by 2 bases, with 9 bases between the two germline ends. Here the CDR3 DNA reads TGTGCCAGCAGCAGGACAGAACAAGAGACCCAGTACTTC. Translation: CASSRTEQETQYF.